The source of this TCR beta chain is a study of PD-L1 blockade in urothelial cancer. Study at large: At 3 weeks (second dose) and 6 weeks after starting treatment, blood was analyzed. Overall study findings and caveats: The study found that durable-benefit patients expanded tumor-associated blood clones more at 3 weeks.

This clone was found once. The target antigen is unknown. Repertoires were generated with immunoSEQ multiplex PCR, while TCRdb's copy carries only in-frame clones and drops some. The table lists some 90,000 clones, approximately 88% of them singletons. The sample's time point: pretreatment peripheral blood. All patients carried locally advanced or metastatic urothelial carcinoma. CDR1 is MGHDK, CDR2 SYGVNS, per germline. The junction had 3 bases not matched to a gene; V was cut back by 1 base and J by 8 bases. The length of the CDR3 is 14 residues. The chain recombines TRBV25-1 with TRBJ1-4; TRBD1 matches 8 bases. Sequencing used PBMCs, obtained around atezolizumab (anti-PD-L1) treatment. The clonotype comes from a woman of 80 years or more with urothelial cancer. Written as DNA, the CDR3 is TGTGCCAGCAGTGAATGGCAGGGGGCAGAAAAACTGTTTTTT. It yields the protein CASSEWQGAEKLFF.